This T cell receptor beta chain derives from a study of post-analysis software for immune sequencing data. Whole-study context: Secondary progressive, relapsing-remitting and progressive-relapsing multiple sclerosis were among the included disease courses.

Regarding the study as a whole: Normalized Chao1 diversity was significantly lower in multiple sclerosis patients than in controls. TRBV segments more frequent in patients than in controls numbered five and included TRBV5-6, TRBV5-1 and TRBV20-1.

Looked up from germline, CDR1 is DFQATT and CDR2 is SNEGSKA (reference sequence). This CDR3 is built from 13 residues. With 6 bases removed from V and 4 bases from J, the gap between germline ends came to 15 bases. cDNA libraries for TCR beta contained unique molecular identifiers. From 1 to 10 million T cells, hundreds of thousands of cDNA molecules were obtained. TCRdb redid the calling of the PCR reads with MiXCR, one entry per CDR3 protein. Of a few hundred thousand distinct CDR3 sequences in the sample, 45% were seen once. Of note for this clonotype: The antigen is not known.

The receptor was isolated from a girl aged 5 to 17 with multiple sclerosis. The J gene is TRBJ1-2, the V gene TRBV20-1, with a weak D call TRBD1 (5 bases). The specimen was blood. CDR3 protein: CSAPGTLGYGYTF. The CDR3, as DNA: TGCAGTGCCCCCGGGACCCTGGGCTATGGCTACACCTTC.